This record concerns one T cell receptor beta chain sequence. Its antigen is unidentified. The PCR contained 60 Vbeta and 13 Jbeta primers. Libraries were prepared by immunoSEQ multiplex PCR; TCRdb keeps only in-frame clonotypes and omits some of them. The data hold about 160,000 clones, with 86% observed a single time. Healthy bone marrow donors formed the donor group. The CDR3 totals 17 residues. Germline V gene lookup returns CDR1 MDHEN and CDR2 SYDVKM. Trimming at V came to 3 bases and at J to 5 bases, leaving 13 bases not matched to a gene. These data originate in a study of cytomegalovirus exposure and HLA in healthy donors. Overall study findings and caveats: Exclusion applied to some V segments, including TRBV6-2 and TRBV6-3, as they were indistinguishable. Another analysis was done later, and it associated roughly 15,000 TCR beta sequences with HLA alleles at 0.05 false discovery rate. Likely technical artifact: a cluster of highly shared sequence variants.

The chain uses TRBV28 and TRBJ2-4; 7 bases agree with TRBD2. The origin of this receptor is a woman between 18 and 29 years old in good health and CMV-seronegative. The sequenced material came from PBMCs. CDR3 nucleotides: TGTGCCAGCAGTTTGGCCCCGGGAGGAGGGCCCCAAAACATTCAGTACTTC. It codes for CASSLAPGGGPQNIQYF.